The next 20 T cell receptor beta chains were all read from a single sample in a study of response to subunit inactivated influenza vaccine. Via MiXCR, TCRdb re-called the RT-PCR reads, giving one row per CDR3 protein. The table lists 700,000 to 900,000 distinct CDR3 sequences, over 20% of them singletons. Source: PBMCs from blood, taken 5 days after vaccination. The receptors were gathered from a man in his forties or fifties who received an inactivated influenza vaccine.

This clonotype was detected once. The chain uses TRBV14 and TRBJ2-7; D is ambiguous. This CDR3 region has 14 residues. V lost 4 bases and J lost 0, with 10 bases in between. Per the germline V gene, CDR1 is SGHDN and CDR2 is FVKESK. CDR3 DNA: TGTGCCAGCAGCCGTCCACAGAGCTCCTACGAGCAGTACTTC. Translated, it gives CASSRPQSSYEQYF.

V gene TRBV6-5 combines with J gene TRBJ2-7; D is tentatively TRBD1 or TRBD2 (5 bases each). Germline CDR1 MNHEY, CDR2 SVGAGI. The CDR3 sequence is 14 residues long. V lost 4 bases and J lost 2, with 12 bases in between. The CDR3 reads CASSSQGPTYEQYF. The CDR3 DNA is TGTGCCAGCAGTTCCCAGGGACCCACCTACGAGCAGTACTTC.

The genes are TRBV20-1 and TRBJ2-1, with 13 bases identical to TRBD2. CDR1 and CDR2 (germline): DFQATT, SNEGSKA (reference sequence). V trimming: 0 bases; J trimming: 4 bases; junction bases outside the gene matches: 3. The CDR3 has 16 residues. CDR3 protein: CSARELAGGRYNEQFF. The DNA for the CDR3 is TGCAGTGCTAGAGAACTAGCGGGGGGGCGGTACAATGAGCAGTTCTTC.

The gene calls are TRBV6-1 and TRBJ2-7, with TRBD1 matching over 9 bases. Germline CDR1 MNHNS, CDR2 SASEGT. CDR3 size: 16 residues. With V trimmed by 6 bases and J by 3 bases, 12 bases remained unmatched. CDR3 sequence reads: CASRSPGTGSNYEQYF. CDR3 nucleotide sequence: TGTGCCAGCAGATCTCCCGGGACAGGGTCGAACTACGAGCAGTACTTC.

This clonotype was seen more than once but under ten times. This chain connects TRBV4-1 to TRBJ1-5, with 8 bases matching TRBD1. Germline assignment: CDR1 MGHRA and CDR2 YSYEKL. The V segment lost 8 bases and the J segment 5 bases; nucleotides outside the gene matches: 8. This CDR3 has 14 amino acids. The CDR3, as DNA: TGCGCCAGCGCCCGGACAGGGTTAGATCAGCCCCAGCATTTT. Amino acid sequence: CASARTGLDQPQHF.

This clonotype was counted at least ten times. The J gene is TRBJ1-1, the V gene TRBV29-1; TRBD1 is a possible D gene (5 bases). This CDR3 spans 13 amino acids. V dropped 7 bases and J dropped 0 bases, with 12 bases sitting between them. From germline, CDR1 is SQVTM and CDR2 ANQGSEA. The CDR3 sequence: CSATEGMNTEAFF. Written as DNA, the CDR3 is TGCAGCGCGACAGAAGGGATGAACACTGAAGCTTTCTTT.

This clonotype appeared a few times. The chain uses TRBV24-1 and TRBJ2-5; D tentatively fits TRBD1 or TRBD2 (5 bases each). V was pared by 4 bases and J by 4 bases, with 15 bases between. There are 15 residues in the CDR3. CDR1 is KGHDR and CDR2 is SFDVKD in the germline V gene. CDR3 in DNA: TGTGCCACCAGTGACCCTCGGGGACCGGGAGAGACCCAGTACTTC. It translates to CATSDPRGPGETQYF.

V usage is TRBV28 and J usage is TRBJ2-7; 7 bases align to TRBD1. The V segment lost 7 bases and the J segment 0 bases; nucleotides outside the gene matches: 6. CDR1 is MDHEN, CDR2 SYDVKM, per germline. The length of the CDR3 is 14 residues. The CDR3 DNA follows: TGTGCCAGCACTACGACAGGGTTCTCCTACGAGCAGTACTTC. This sequence encodes CASTTTGFSYEQYF.

This clonotype was recorded a few times. The chain combines TRBV27 with TRBJ2-3; the match to TRBD2 covers 10 bases. Germline V gene sequence: CDR1 MNHEY, CDR2 SMNVEV (reference sequence). Germline trimming cut 2 bases from V and 8 bases from J; bases unmatched to any gene: 7. CDR3 size: 15 residues. In DNA, the CDR3 is TGTGCCAGCAGTTTAACGAGCGGGGGGGCCATTACGCAGTATTTT. Translation gives CASSLTSGGAITQYF.

To note about this clonotype: A much larger clonotype is one base distant, so this may be a read error. J is TRBJ2-4 and V is TRBV5-1; 7 bases match TRBD1. Germline V gene lookup returns CDR1 SGHRS and CDR2 YFSETQ. This CDR3 spans 14 amino acids. The CDR3 DNA follows: TGCGCCGGCAGGGAGACAGGGTTCGAAAACATTCAGTACTTC. This codes for CAGRETGFENIQYF.

A few counts support this clonotype. V is TRBV9 and J is TRBJ2-7; D may match TRBD1 or TRBD2 (5 bases each). Germline CDR1 reads SGDLS; CDR2 reads YYNGEE. This CDR3 contains 13 residues. Trimming cost V 4 bases and J 3 bases, with 11 bases left between them. DNA of the CDR3: TGTGCCAGCAGCCGGGACGGACTCTACGAGCAGTACTTC. Its protein product is CASSRDGLYEQYF.

The chain couples TRBV4-3 to TRBJ1-5; 9 bases align to TRBD1. CDR3 size: 14 residues. Trimming at V came to 5 bases and at J to 7 bases, leaving 6 bases not matched to a gene. CDR1 LGHNA and CDR2 YSLEER come from the germline V gene. The CDR3 loop reads CASSSGTGYQPQHF. CDR3 bases: TGCGCCAGCAGCTCCGGGACAGGGTACCAGCCCCAGCATTTT.

This clonotype was counted only a few times. The gene calls are TRBV7-2 and TRBJ1-3, with 9 bases lining up with TRBD1. CDR1 and CDR2 (germline): SGHTA, FQGNSA. Germline trimming cut 5 bases from V and 2 bases from J; bases unmatched to any gene: 4. The CDR3 is 15 amino acids. DNA for the CDR3: TGTGCCAGCAGCCCGGGACAGGGCACTGGAAACACCATATATTTT. Translated, it gives CASSPGQGTGNTIYF.

A few counts support this clonotype. The J gene is TRBJ2-7, the V gene TRBV14, with D unclear. CDR1 is SGHDN, CDR2 FVKESK, per germline. The CDR3 is made up of 13 amino acids. The germline V and J ends were trimmed by 1 base and 4 bases, with 8 bases remaining between them. CDR3 amino acids: CASSQVNGYEQYF. The CDR3 DNA sequence: TGTGCCAGCAGCCAAGTAAATGGATACGAGCAGTACTTC.

The chain links TRBV4-1 to TRBJ2-5, with D tentatively TRBD2 (6 bases). This CDR3 contains 14 residues. With 3 bases removed from V and 1 base from J, the gap between germline ends came to 9 bases. In germline, CDR1 is MGHRA, CDR2 YSYEKL. The CDR3 coding sequence is TGCGCCAGCAGCCAGGGTAGCGGCCAAGAGACCCAGTACTTC. This codes for CASSQGSGQETQYF.

The gene calls are TRBV10-3 and TRBJ2-3, with D possibly matching TRBD2 (6 bases). The CDR3 is 13 amino acids. With 8 bases removed from V and 5 bases from J, the gap between germline ends came to 14 bases. Germline V gene lookup returns CDR1 ENHRY and CDR2 SYGVKD. The CDR3 loop reads CAIEASARDTQYF. The CDR3 nucleotides are TGTGCCATCGAGGCTAGCGCCAGAGATACGCAGTATTTT.

This clonotype came up a few times. The chain joins TRBV3-1 to TRBJ2-1, with TRBD1 as a possible D gene (6 bases). V was cut by 2 bases and J by 6 bases, with 11 bases left in between. In germline, CDR1 is LGHDT, CDR2 YNNKEL (reference sequence). The CDR3 is 14 amino acids. CDR3 amino acids: CASSQPSRGNEQFF. The CDR3 DNA reads TGTGCCAGCAGCCAACCCTCCAGGGGCAATGAGCAGTTCTTC.

This chain links TRBV3-1 with TRBJ2-7; TRBD1 aligns across 7 bases. CDR3 length equals 16 residues. With 0 bases clipped from V and 2 bases from J, the junction kept 7 bases outside the gene matches. The germline V gene has CDR1 LGHDT and CDR2 YNNKEL (reference sequence). The CDR3, as DNA: TGTGCCAGCAGCCAAGAGTACAGGGGCGTCCCCTACGAGCAGTACTTC. This translates into CASSQEYRGVPYEQYF.

This clonotype was observed a few times. CDR3 nucleotides: TGCAGCGTCGCGACAGGGGTCCACGAGCAGTACTTC. Translation gives CSVATGVHEQYF. J is TRBJ2-7 and V is TRBV29-1; 8 bases match TRBD1. CDR1 is SQVTM, CDR2 ANQGSEA, per germline. The CDR3 is 12 amino acids. The junction had 6 bases not matched to a gene; V was cut back by 6 bases and J by 5 bases.

Only a few counts were recorded for this clonotype. As DNA, the CDR3 is TGTGCCAGCTCCGGTCAGTCGCCGCGTCCGTCGGTACAAGAGACCCAGTACTTC. Amino acids: CASSGQSPRPSVQETQYF. This rearrangement joins TRBV28 to TRBJ2-5; D not certain. Germline CDR1 and CDR2: MDHEN and SYDVKM. The CDR3 sequence is 18 residues long. The V gene lost 8 bases and the J gene lost 2 bases, with 27 bases spanning the gap.